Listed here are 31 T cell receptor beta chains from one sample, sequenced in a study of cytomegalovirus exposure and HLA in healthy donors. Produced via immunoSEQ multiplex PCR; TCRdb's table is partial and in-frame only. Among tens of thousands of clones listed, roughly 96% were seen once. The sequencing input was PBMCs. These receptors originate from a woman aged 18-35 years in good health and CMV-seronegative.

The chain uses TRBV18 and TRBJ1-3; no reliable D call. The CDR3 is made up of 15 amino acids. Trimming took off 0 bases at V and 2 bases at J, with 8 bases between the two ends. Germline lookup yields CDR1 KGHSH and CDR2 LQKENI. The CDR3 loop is CASSPPAVTGNTIYF. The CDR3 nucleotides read TGTGCCAGCTCACCACCGGCAGTGACTGGAAACACCATATATTTT.

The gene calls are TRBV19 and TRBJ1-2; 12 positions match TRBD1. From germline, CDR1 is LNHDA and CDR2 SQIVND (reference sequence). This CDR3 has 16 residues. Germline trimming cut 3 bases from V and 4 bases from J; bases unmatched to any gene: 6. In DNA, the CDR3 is TGTGCCAGTAGTATCCCCGGGACAGGGGGCGTCTATGGCTACACCTTC. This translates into CASSIPGTGGVYGYTF.

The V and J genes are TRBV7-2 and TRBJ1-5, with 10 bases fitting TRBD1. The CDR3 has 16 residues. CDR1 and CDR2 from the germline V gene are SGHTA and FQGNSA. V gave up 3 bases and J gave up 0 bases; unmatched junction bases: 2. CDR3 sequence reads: CASSLTGGFSNQPQHF. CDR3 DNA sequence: TGTGCCAGCAGCTTGACAGGGGGCTTTAGCAATCAGCCCCAGCATTTT.

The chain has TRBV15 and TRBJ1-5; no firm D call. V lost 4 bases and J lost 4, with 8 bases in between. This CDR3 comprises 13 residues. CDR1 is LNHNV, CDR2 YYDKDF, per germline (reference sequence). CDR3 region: CATSKDMNQPQHF. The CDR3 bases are TGTGCCACCAGCAAAGACATGAATCAGCCCCAGCATTTT. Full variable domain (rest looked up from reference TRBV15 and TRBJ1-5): DAMVIQNPRYQVTQFGKPVTLSCSQTLNHNVMYWYQQKSSQAPKLLFHYYDKDFNNEADTPDNFQSRRPNTSFCFLDIRSPGLGDTAMYLCATSKDMNQPQHFGDGTRLSIL.

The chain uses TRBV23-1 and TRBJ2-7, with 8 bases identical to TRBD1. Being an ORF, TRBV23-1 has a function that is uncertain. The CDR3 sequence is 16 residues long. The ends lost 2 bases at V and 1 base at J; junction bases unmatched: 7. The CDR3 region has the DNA TGCGCCAGCAGTCAACCACCGGGACAGGAGTCCTACGAGCAGTACTTC. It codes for CASSQPPGQESYEQYF.

The CDR3 sequence is CASTKGAMGFEDTEAFF. DNA for the CDR3: TGCGCCAGTACTAAGGGGGCGATGGGGTTCGAGGACACTGAAGCTTTCTTT. The chain is built from TRBV5-1 and TRBJ1-1; 7 bases fit TRBD1. Germline V CDR1 and CDR2: SGHRS, YFSETQ. The J segment lost 3 bases and the V segment lost 8 bases, leaving 19 bases of the junction unmatched. The CDR3 has 17 residues.

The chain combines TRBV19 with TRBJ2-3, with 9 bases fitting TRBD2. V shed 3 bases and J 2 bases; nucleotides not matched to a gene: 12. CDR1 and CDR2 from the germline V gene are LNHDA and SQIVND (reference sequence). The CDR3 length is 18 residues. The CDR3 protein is CASSIRILAGGFTDTQYF. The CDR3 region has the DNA TGTGCCAGTAGTATCCGCATACTAGCGGGTGGTTTCACAGATACGCAGTATTTT.

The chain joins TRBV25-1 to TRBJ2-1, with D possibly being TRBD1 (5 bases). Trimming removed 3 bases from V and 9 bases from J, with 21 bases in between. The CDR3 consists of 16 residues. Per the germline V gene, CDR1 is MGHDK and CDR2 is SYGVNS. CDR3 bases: TGTGCCAGCAGTGACGCTTTAAAGGGGCGAGGTGGTGAGCAGTTCTTC. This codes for CASSDALKGRGGEQFF.

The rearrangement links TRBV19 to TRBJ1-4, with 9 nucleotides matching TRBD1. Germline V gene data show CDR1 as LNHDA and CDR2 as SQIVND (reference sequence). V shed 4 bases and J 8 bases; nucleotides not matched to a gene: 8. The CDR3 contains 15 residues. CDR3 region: CASSKQGAEGEKLFF. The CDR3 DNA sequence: TGTGCCAGTAGTAAACAGGGGGCGGAAGGGGAAAAACTGTTTTTT.

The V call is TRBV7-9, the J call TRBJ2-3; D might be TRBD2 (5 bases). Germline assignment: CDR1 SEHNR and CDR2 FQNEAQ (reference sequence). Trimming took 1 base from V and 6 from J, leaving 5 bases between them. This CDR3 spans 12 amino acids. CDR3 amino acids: CASSLGTDTQYF. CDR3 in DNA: TGTGCCAGCAGCTTAGGGACTGATACGCAGTATTTT. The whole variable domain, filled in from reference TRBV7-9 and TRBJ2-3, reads DTGVSQNPRHKITKRGQNVTFRCDPISEHNRLYWYRQTLGQGPEFLTYFQNEAQLEKSRLLSDRFSAERPKGSFSTLEIQRTEQGDSAMYLCASSLGTDTQYFGPGTRLTVL.

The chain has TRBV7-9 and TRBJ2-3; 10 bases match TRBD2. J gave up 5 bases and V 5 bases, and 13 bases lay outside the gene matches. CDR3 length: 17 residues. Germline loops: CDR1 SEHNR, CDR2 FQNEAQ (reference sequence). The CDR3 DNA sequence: TGTGCCAGCAGCCGCGGAGTAGCGGGGGGCCGAGTAGATACGCAGTATTTT. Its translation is CASSRGVAGGRVDTQYF.

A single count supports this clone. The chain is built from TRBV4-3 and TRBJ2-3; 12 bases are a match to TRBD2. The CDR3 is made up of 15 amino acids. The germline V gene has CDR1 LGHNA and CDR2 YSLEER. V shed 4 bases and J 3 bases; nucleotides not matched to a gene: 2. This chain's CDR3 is CASSLGTSGTDTQYF. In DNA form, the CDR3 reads TGCGCCAGCAGCCTCGGGACTAGCGGGACAGATACGCAGTATTTT.

This chain's CDR3 is CASSSGQGARRETQYF. CDR3 DNA sequence: TGCGCCAGCAGCTCCGGACAGGGGGCGCGGCGGGAGACCCAGTACTTC. The gene calls are TRBV5-1 and TRBJ2-5, with 11 nucleotides matching TRBD1. V shed 3 bases, J shed 5 bases, and the junction held 9 bases outside the gene matches. The CDR3 runs 16 residues. Germline CDR1 SGHRS, CDR2 YFSETQ.

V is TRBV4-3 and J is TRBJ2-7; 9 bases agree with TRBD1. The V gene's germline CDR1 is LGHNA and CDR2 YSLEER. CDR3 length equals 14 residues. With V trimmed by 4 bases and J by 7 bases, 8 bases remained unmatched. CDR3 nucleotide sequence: TGCGCCAGCAGCCGCCGGGACAGGGTCGATGAGCAGTACTTC. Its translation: CASSRRDRVDEQYF.

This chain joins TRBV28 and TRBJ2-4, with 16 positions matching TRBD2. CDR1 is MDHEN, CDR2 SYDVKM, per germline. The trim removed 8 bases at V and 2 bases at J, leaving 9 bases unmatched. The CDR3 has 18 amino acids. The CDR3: CASGLGTSGRATKNIQYF. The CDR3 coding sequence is TGTGCCAGCGGGCTGGGGACTAGCGGGAGGGCGACCAAAAACATTCAGTACTTC.

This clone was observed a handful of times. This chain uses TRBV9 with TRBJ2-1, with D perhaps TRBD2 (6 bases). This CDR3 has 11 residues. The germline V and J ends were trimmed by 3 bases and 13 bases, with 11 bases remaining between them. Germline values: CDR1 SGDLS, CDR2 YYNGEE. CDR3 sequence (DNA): TGTGCCAGCAGCGGGGGGACTCCCCAGTTCTTC. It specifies CASSGGTPQFF.

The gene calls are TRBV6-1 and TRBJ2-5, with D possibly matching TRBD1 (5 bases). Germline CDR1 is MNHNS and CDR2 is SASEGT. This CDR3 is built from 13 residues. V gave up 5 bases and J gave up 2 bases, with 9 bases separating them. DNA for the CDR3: TGTGCCAGCAGTTCCGACAGACAAGAGACCCAGTACTTC. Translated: CASSSDRQETQYF.

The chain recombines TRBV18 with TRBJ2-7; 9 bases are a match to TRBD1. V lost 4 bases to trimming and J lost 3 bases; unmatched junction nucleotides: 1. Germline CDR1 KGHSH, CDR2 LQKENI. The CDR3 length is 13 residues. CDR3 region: CASSQDRGYEQYF. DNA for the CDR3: TGTGCCAGCTCACAGGACAGGGGCTACGAGCAGTACTTC.

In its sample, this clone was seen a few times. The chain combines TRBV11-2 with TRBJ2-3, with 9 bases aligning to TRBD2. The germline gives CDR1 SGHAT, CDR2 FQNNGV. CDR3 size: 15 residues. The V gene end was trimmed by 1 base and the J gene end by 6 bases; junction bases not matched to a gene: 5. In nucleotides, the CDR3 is TGTGCCAGCAGCTTAGTGGGCGGGGGGGCGGATACGCAGTATTTT. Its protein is CASSLVGGGADTQYF.

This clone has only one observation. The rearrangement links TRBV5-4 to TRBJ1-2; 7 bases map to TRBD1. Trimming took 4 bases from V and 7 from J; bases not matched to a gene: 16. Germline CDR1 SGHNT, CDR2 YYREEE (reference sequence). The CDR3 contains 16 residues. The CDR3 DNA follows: TGTGCCAGCAGCCGTGACAGGGTGCAGATAGCTGCTGGCTACACCTTC. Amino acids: CASSRDRVQIAAGYTF.

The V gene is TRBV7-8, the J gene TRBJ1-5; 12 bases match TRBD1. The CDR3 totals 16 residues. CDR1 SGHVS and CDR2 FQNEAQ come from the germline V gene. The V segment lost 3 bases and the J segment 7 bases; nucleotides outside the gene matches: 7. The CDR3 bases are TGTGCCAGCAGCTTCGGGACAGGGGGCCTAGGGCAGCCCCAGCATTTT. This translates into CASSFGTGGLGQPQHF. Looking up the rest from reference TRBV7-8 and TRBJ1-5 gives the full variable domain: GAGVSQSPRYKVAKRGQDVALRCDPISGHVSLFWYQQALGQGPEFLTYFQNEAQLDKSGLPSDRFFAERPEGSVSTLKIQRTQQEDSAVYLCASSFGTGGLGQPQHFGDGTRLSIL.

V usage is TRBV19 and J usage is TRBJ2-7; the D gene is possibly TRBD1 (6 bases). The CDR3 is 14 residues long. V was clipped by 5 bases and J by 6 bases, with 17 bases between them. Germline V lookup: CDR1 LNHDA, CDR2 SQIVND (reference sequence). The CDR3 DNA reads TGTGCCAGTAGTTCCAGCCCCTCAGGGGTCGAGCAGTACTTC. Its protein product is CASSSSPSGVEQYF.

This CDR3 is CASSPLGGQDEQYF. The CDR3 nucleotides read TGTGCCAGCTCACCGCTCGGGGGGCAGGACGAGCAGTACTTC. The V gene is TRBV18, the J gene TRBJ2-7; possibly TRBD2 for D (7 bases). CDR1 and CDR2 (germline): KGHSH, LQKENI. This CDR3 is 14 amino acids long. The V end was cut by 3 bases, the J end by 5 bases, with 14 bases between.

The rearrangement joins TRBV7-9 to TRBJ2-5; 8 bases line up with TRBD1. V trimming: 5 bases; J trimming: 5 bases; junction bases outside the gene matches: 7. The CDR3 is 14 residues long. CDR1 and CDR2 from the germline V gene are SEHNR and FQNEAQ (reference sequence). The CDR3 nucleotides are TGTGCCAGCAGCCCTCAGGGGGCGGGGGAGACCCAGTACTTC. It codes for CASSPQGAGETQYF.

CDR3 bases: TGTGCCAGCAGTGAATATGGGCAGTCCCGCACAGATACGCAGTATTTT. Encoded protein: CASSEYGQSRTDTQYF. This chain joins TRBV25-1 and TRBJ2-3; D call uncertain. This CDR3 has 16 residues. From germline, CDR1 is MGHDK and CDR2 SYGVNS. Trimming shortened V by 0 bases and J by 1 base, and 11 bases separated the two germline ends.

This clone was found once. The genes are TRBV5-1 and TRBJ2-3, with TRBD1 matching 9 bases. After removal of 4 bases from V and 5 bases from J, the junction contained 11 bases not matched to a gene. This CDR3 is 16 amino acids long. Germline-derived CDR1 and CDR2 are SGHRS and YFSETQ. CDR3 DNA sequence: TGCGCCAGCAGCCCCGAGGGGGGACAGGGAATAGATACGCAGTATTTT. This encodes CASSPEGGQGIDTQYF. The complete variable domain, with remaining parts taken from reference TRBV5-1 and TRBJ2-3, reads KAGVTQTPRYLIKTRGQQVTLSCSPISGHRSVSWYQQTPGQGLQFLFEYFSETQRNKGNFPGRFSGRQFSNSRSEMNVSTLELGDSALYLCASSPEGGQGIDTQYFGPGTRLTVL.

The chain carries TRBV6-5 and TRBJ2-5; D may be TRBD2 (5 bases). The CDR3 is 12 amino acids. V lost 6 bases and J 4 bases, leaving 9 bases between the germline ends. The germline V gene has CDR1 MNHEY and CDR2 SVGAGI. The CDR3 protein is CASRDWGETQYF. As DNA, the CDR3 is TGTGCCAGCAGGGACTGGGGAGAGACCCAGTACTTC.

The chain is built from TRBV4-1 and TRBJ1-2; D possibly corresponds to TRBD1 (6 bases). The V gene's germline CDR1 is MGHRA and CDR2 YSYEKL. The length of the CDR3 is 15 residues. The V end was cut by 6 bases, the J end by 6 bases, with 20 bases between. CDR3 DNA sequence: TGCGCCAGCAGACCGATCCTAACAGGGAGACATGGCTACACCTTC. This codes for CASRPILTGRHGYTF.

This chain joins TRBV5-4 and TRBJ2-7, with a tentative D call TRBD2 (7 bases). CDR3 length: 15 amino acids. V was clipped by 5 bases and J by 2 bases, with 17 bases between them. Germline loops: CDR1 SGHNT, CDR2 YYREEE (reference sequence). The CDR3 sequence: CASRVGGGRPYEQYF. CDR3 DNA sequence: TGTGCCAGCAGGGTTGGGGGCGGGAGACCCTACGAGCAGTACTTC.

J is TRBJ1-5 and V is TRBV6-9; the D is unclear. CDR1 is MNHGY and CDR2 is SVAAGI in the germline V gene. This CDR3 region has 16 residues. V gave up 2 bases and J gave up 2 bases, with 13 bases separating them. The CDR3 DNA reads TGTGCCAGCAGTTATCGAGGGTGGAAATGCAATCAGCCCCAGCATTTT. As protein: CASSYRGWKCNQPQHF.

CDR3 amino acids: CASQGTSGRPPTDTQYF. In nucleotides, the CDR3 is TGTGCCAGCCAGGGGACTAGCGGGCGACCACCTACAGATACGCAGTATTTT. The rearrangement joins TRBV27 to TRBJ2-3; 12 bases are a match to TRBD2. This CDR3 contains 17 residues. Germline trimming cut 8 bases from V and 3 bases from J; bases unmatched to any gene: 12. Per the germline V gene, CDR1 is MNHEY and CDR2 is SMNVEV (reference sequence).